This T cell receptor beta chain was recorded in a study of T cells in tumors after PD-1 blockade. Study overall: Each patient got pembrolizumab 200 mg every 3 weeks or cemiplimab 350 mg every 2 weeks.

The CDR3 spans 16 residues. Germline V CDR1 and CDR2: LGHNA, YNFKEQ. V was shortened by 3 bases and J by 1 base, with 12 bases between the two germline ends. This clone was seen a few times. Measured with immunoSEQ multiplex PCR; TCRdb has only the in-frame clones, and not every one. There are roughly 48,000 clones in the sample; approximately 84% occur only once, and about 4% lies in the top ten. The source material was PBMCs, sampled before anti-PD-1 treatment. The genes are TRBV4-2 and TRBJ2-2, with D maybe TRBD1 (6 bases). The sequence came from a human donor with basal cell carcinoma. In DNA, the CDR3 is TGTGCCAGCAGCCACCTCGAAGGGGGGAACACCGGGGAGCTGTTTTTT. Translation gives CASSHLEGGNTGELFF.